This entry lists 9 T cell receptor beta chains sequenced from one sample in a study of regulatory T cells in long-lasting Graves disease. Combining iRepertoire HTBI primers with Arm-PCR of CDR3 regions, the authors built TCR beta libraries. MiXCR was run by TCRdb on the multiplex PCR reads, yielding one entry per CDR3 protein. Of roughly 610,000 distinct CDR3 sequences in the sample, around 16% were seen once. Time point: newly diagnosed GD, antithyroid drugs for less than 3 months. Following extraction of RNA from PBMCs, that RNA was used to make the TCR library. This same sample was also part of a study on T cells in Graves' hyperthyroidism and ophthalmopathy.

Source: peripheral blood mononuclear cells (PBMCs), taken at new diagnosis, from a patient treated with antithyroid drugs. The source is a man aged 18 to 35 with Graves disease.

This clonotype was seen at least ten times. As DNA, the CDR3 is TGTGCCAGCAGTTCCAGGGGACAGTGGGGAGAGACCCAGTACTTC. Protein product: CASSSRGQWGETQYF. V and J are TRBV12-3 or TRBV12-4 and TRBJ2-5; TRBD1 matches at 7 bases. The CDR3 sequence is 15 residues long. V was pared by 4 bases and J by 4 bases, with 9 bases of the junction left unmatched.

This clonotype came up a few times. V gene TRBV11-2 combines with J gene TRBJ2-5; 8 bases match TRBD2. This CDR3 contains 15 residues. Trimming took 1 base from V and 3 from J; bases not matched to a gene: 4. The germline V gene has CDR1 SGHAT and CDR2 FQNNGV. This CDR3 reads CASSLGGTRKETQYF. For the CDR3, the DNA is TGTGCCAGCAGCTTAGGAGGGACTAGAAAAGAGACCCAGTACTTC.

This clonotype was recorded at least ten times. The V call is TRBV2, the J call TRBJ2-1; D is ambiguous. The CDR3 has 14 amino acids. Trimming left V 7 bases short and J 3 bases short, with 13 bases between. Germline lookup yields CDR1 SNHLY and CDR2 FYNNEI. The CDR3 nucleotides read TGTGCCAGCACCGTCCATAGGGACTACAATGAGCAGTTCTTC. This encodes CASTVHRDYNEQFF.

This clonotype was counted a few times. A much larger clone differs by one base, so this may be a read error. The CDR3 loop is CASSPKGVSYNERFF. CDR3 nucleotide sequence: TGTGCCAGCAGTCCGAAGGGGGTCTCCTACAATGAGCGGTTCTTC. V usage is TRBV12-3 or TRBV12-4 and J usage is TRBJ2-1; perhaps TRBD1 as D (6 bases). The CDR3 extends over 15 amino acids.

In its sample, this clonotype was seen a few times. The V call is TRBV5-6, the J call TRBJ2-3; 8 bases map to TRBD2. The V gene end was trimmed by 5 bases and the J gene end by 2 bases; junction bases not matched to a gene: 7. The CDR3 extends over 15 amino acids. In germline, CDR1 is SGHDT, CDR2 YYEEEE. CDR3 in DNA: TGTGCCAGCAGGCCCTTAGCGGGAATCACAGATACGCAGTATTTT. Its translation is CASRPLAGITDTQYF.

Points on this clonotype: With a far larger clone one base away, a read error is the likely cause. The V gene is TRBV12-3 or TRBV12-4, the J gene TRBJ2-5; possibly TRBD2 for D (7 bases). The CDR3 extends over 15 amino acids. V was cut by 3 bases and J by 11 bases, with 22 bases left in between. CDR3 protein: CASSLGGGSLDEQYF. In DNA form, the CDR3 reads TGTGCCAGCAGTTTGGGGGGCGGGAGTTTGGATGAGCAGTACTTC.

The chain couples TRBV24-1 to TRBJ1-2, with 7 bases fitting TRBD1. Losses at the gene ends were 6 bases for V and 1 base for J; bases not matched to a gene: 4. The CDR3 extends over 14 amino acids. Germline V gene lookup returns CDR1 KGHDR and CDR2 SFDVKD. The CDR3 loop reads CATSQGVVNYGYTF. The CDR3 DNA reads as TGTGCCACCAGTCAGGGGGTTGTTAACTATGGCTACACCTTC.

There are many counts of this clonotype. The chain recombines TRBV30 with TRBJ1-3; D remains ambiguous. Trimming stripped 0 bases from V and 4 bases from J, with 10 bases between. Germline V CDR1 and CDR2: GTSNPN, SVGIG (reference sequence). This CDR3 has 14 residues. This chain's CDR3 is CAWSVGNRGNTIYF. DNA of the CDR3: TGTGCCTGGAGTGTAGGGAATAGAGGAAACACCATATATTTT.

This clonotype has at least ten counts. The chain uses TRBV7-3 and TRBJ1-1; possible D gene TRBD1, 5 bases. The CDR3 length is 13 residues. CDR1 and CDR2 (germline): SGHTA, FQGTGA. With 5 bases removed from V and 4 bases from J, the gap between germline ends came to 11 bases. The DNA of the CDR3 is TGTGCCAGCAGCGCCGAGGGGTTCACTGAAGCTTTCTTT. This encodes CASSAEGFTEAFF.